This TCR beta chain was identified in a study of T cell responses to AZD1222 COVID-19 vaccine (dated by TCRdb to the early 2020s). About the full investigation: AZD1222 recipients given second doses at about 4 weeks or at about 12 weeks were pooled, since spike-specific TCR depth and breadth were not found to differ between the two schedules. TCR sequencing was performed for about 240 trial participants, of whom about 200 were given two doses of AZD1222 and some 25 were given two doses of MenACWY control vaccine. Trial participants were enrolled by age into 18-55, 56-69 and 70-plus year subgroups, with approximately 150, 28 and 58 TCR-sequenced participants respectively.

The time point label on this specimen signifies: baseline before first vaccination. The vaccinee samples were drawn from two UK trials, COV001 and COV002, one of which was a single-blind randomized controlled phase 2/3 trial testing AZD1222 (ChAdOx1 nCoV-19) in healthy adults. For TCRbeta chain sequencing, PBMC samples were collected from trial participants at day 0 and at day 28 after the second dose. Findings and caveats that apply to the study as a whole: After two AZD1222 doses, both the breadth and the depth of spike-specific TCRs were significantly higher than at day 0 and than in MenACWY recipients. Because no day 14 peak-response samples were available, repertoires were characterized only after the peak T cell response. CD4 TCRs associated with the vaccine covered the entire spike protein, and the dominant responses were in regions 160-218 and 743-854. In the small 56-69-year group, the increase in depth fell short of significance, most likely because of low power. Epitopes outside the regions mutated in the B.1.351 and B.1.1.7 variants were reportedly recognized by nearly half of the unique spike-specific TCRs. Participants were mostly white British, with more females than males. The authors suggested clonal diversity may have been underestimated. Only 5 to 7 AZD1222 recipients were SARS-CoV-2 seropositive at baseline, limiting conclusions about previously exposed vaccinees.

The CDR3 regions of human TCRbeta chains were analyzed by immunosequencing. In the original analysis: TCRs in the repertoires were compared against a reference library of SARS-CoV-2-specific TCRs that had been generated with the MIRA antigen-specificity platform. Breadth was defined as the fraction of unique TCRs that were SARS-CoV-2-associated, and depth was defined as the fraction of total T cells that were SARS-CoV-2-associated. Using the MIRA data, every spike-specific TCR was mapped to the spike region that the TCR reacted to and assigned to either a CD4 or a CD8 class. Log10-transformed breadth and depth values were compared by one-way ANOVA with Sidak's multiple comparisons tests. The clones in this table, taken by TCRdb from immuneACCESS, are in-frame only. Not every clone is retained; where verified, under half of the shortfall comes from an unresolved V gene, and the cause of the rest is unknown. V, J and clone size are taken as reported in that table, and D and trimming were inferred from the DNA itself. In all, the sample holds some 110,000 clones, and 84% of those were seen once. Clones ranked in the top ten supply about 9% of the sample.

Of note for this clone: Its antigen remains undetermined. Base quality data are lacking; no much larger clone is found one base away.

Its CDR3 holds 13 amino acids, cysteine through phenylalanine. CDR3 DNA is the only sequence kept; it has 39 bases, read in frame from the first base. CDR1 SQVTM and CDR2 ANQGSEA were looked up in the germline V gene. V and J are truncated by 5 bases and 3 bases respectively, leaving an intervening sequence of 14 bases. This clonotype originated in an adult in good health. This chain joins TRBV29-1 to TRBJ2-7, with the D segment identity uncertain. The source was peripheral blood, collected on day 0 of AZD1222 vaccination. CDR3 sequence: CSVSDLDGYEQYF. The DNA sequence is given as TGCAGCGTTTCCGACTTGGACGGCTACGAGCAGTACTTC.